The 28 T cell receptor beta chains in this list originate from one sample, sequenced in a study of blood T cell repertoires in COVID-19. The repertoire was sequenced with immunoSEQ multiplex PCR; TCRdb's copy has only in-frame clones and lacks some. This sample has roughly 90,000 clones, with roughly 88% found just once. The sample consisted of peripheral blood. Receptor source: a woman at least 80 years old with active or convalescent COVID-19.

V gene TRBV9 combines with J gene TRBJ1-4; 7 bases match TRBD1. The CDR3 consists of 14 residues. V shed 4 bases, J shed 5 bases, and the junction held 5 bases outside the gene matches. CDR1 and CDR2 (germline): SGDLS, YYNGEE. Here the CDR3 reads CASSLGTANEKLFF. CDR3 bases: TGTGCCAGCAGCCTCGGGACAGCAAATGAAAAACTGTTTTTT.

J is TRBJ2-6 and V is TRBV5-1; tentative D call: TRBD1 (6 bases). From germline, CDR1 is SGHRS and CDR2 YFSETQ. The CDR3 is made up of 15 amino acids. V lost 2 bases to trimming and J lost 2 bases, with 8 bases between them. The CDR3 sequence is CASSLGQTGANVLTF. The DNA for the CDR3 is TGCGCCAGCAGCTTAGGACAGACTGGGGCCAACGTCCTGACTTTC.

The V call is TRBV7-8, the J call TRBJ1-3; 12 bases are a match to TRBD1. CDR1 SGHVS and CDR2 FQNEAQ come from the germline V gene. The CDR3 is 19 residues long. Losses at the gene ends were 5 bases for V and 3 bases for J; bases not matched to a gene: 14. The CDR3 DNA sequence: TGTGCCAGCAGCGCACCCGGGACAGGGGGCTCTGTTGGTGGAAACACCATATATTTT. It translates to CASSAPGTGGSVGGNTIYF.

This clone was found a few times. The same CDR3 arises from other DNA sequences in this sample as well. This rearrangement joins TRBV20-1 to TRBJ2-7; a possible D gene is TRBD1 (6 bases). CDR3 size: 11 residues. V dropped 3 bases and J dropped 3 bases, with 6 bases sitting between them. The V gene's germline CDR1 is DFQATT and CDR2 SNEGSKA (reference sequence). CDR3 sequence (DNA): TGCAGTGCTAGGGACAGCTACGAGCAGTACTTC. Protein sequence: CSARDSYEQYF.

In DNA form, the CDR3 reads TGTGCCAGCTCACCCACGACTATAACGAACACCGGGGAGCTGTTTTTT. This sequence encodes CASSPTTITNTGELFF. V usage is TRBV18 and J usage is TRBJ2-2; the D gene is possibly TRBD2 (5 bases). V lost 3 bases and J 0 bases, leaving 11 bases between the germline ends. CDR1 KGHSH and CDR2 LQKENI come from the germline V gene. The CDR3 contains 16 residues.

With respect to this clone: One end of the junction is discordant with germline, which a read error may explain. This chain joins TRBV13 and TRBJ1-6; weak D call: TRBD1 (6 bases). The CDR3 sequence is 14 residues long. CDR1 and CDR2 (germline): PRHDT, FYEKMQ (reference sequence). The CDR3 region is CASTLTGTNSPLHF. Here the CDR3 DNA reads TGTGCCAGCACCTTAACAGGGACCAATTCACCCCTCCACTTT. The variable domain in full, completed from reference TRBV13 and TRBJ1-6, reads AAGVIQSPRHLIKEKRETATLKCYPIPRHDTVYWYQQGPGQDPQFLISFYEKMQSDKGSIPDRFSAQQFSDYHSELNMSSLELGDSALYFCASTLTGTNSPLHFGNGTRLTVT.

The sample holds one count of this clone. The chain is built from TRBV9 and TRBJ1-2, with TRBD1 matching over 9 bases. The CDR3 spans 15 residues. V shed 0 bases, J shed 5 bases, and the junction held 5 bases outside the gene matches. CDR1 is SGDLS, CDR2 YYNGEE, per germline. The CDR3 bases are TGTGCCAGCAGCGTAGGTGGACAGGGGAGTTATGGCTACACCTTC. Translation: CASSVGGQGSYGYTF.

The chain joins TRBV5-4 to TRBJ2-3; tentative D call: TRBD2 (6 bases). Germline V gene lookup returns CDR1 SGHNT and CDR2 YYREEE (reference sequence). The CDR3 spans 16 residues. Trimming pared 6 bases from V and 0 bases from J, leaving 17 bases between. The DNA for the CDR3 is TGTGCCAGCACCGTCCCTGAAAGCGGGAGCACAGATACGCAGTATTTT. This translates into CASTVPESGSTDTQYF.

The gene calls are TRBV19 and TRBJ2-2; 12 positions agree with TRBD2. The length of the CDR3 is 14 residues. CDR1 is LNHDA and CDR2 is SQIVND in the germline V gene (reference sequence). The trim removed 10 bases at V and 7 bases at J, leaving 7 bases unmatched. This CDR3 is CATLTSGGIGELFF. The CDR3 DNA follows: TGTGCCACCCTGACTAGCGGGGGTATCGGGGAGCTGTTTTTT.

This clone was detected only a few times. The CDR3 here is CASSPQVGVYNSPLHF. The CDR3 DNA follows: TGTGCCAGCAGTCCCCAGGTCGGGGTCTATAATTCACCCCTCCACTTT. The gene calls are TRBV28 and TRBJ1-6; D uncertain. Germline lookup yields CDR1 MDHEN and CDR2 SYDVKM. V shed 5 bases and J shed 3 bases, with 14 bases lying between them. The CDR3 is 16 amino acids.

This clone was seen a single time. The V and J genes are TRBV7-6 and TRBJ1-1; 7 bases map to TRBD1. The CDR3 is 14 amino acids. Germline V gene data show CDR1 as SGHVS and CDR2 as FNYEAQ. Unmatched junction bases numbered 7, after V lost 5 bases and J lost 4 bases. This CDR3 is CASSLRTGTTEAFF. CDR3 bases: TGTGCCAGCAGCCTGAGGACAGGAACCACTGAAGCTTTCTTT.

The genes are TRBV28 and TRBJ1-2; D is uncertain. Germline V gene data show CDR1 as MDHEN and CDR2 as SYDVKM. The ends were cut back, 10 bases at V and 4 bases at J, with 10 bases in the middle. This CDR3 is built from 11 residues. The CDR3 nucleotides are TGTGCCACAGTTACCGCCTATGGCTACACCTTC. Translated: CATVTAYGYTF.

The sample holds one count of this clone. The gene calls are TRBV6-5 and TRBJ2-1; 7 bases align to TRBD1. V gave up 7 bases and J gave up 5 bases; unmatched junction bases: 8. From germline, CDR1 is MNHEY and CDR2 SVGAGI. The CDR3 runs to 14 residues. CDR3 loop: CASTLSQGNNEQFF. CDR3 bases: TGTGCCAGCACCCTATCACAGGGGAACAATGAGCAGTTCTTC.

The chain joins TRBV28 to TRBJ2-7, with TRBD1 matching 10 bases. The ends lost 8 bases at V and 7 bases at J; junction bases unmatched: 11. From germline, CDR1 is MDHEN and CDR2 SYDVKM. This CDR3 has 14 amino acids. The CDR3 reads CASVVSGQGKEQYF. The CDR3, as DNA: TGTGCCAGCGTCGTTTCGGGACAGGGGAAAGAGCAGTACTTC.

CDR3 sequence: CAISGTGANVNTEAFF. CDR3 DNA: TGTGCCATCAGTGGGACAGGGGCGAATGTGAACACTGAAGCTTTCTTT. The J gene is TRBJ1-1, the V gene TRBV10-3, with 9 bases lining up with TRBD1. Unmatched junction bases numbered 6, after V lost 4 bases and J lost 0 bases. CDR1 and CDR2 (germline): ENHRY, SYGVKD. CDR3 length: 16 residues.

This clone was recorded once. The chain carries TRBV5-1 and TRBJ2-5; D is unclear. With 0 bases removed from V and 5 bases from J, the gap between germline ends came to 8 bases. Germline assignment: CDR1 SGHRS and CDR2 YFSETQ. This CDR3 contains 13 residues. The CDR3 DNA sequence: TGCGCCAGCAGCTTGGCCGGGTTGGAGACCCAGTACTTC. Amino acid sequence: CASSLAGLETQYF.

The V and J genes are TRBV5-1 and TRBJ2-1; the match to TRBD1 covers 8 bases. V lost 0 bases to trimming and J lost 8 bases; unmatched junction nucleotides: 7. CDR1 is SGHRS, CDR2 YFSETQ, per germline. CDR3 length: 15 residues. The CDR3 DNA sequence: TGCGCCAGCAGCTTGGTGGACAGGGCGGCGGATGAGCAGTTCTTC. Protein sequence: CASSLVDRAADEQFF.

The chain carries TRBV7-2 and TRBJ1-1; a possible D gene is TRBD1 (6 bases). The V and J ends lost 5 bases and 5 bases respectively, with 15 bases between them. This CDR3 contains 14 residues. Germline V gene lookup returns CDR1 SGHTA and CDR2 FQGNSA. As DNA, the CDR3 is TGTGCCAGCAGCCTCCAGGGGCTGGGGACTGAAGCTTTCTTT. Translated: CASSLQGLGTEAFF.

This clone was recorded many times. The chain links TRBV18 to TRBJ2-5, with no clear D. V was trimmed by 4 bases and J by 1 base, leaving 10 bases between them. Germline lookup yields CDR1 KGHSH and CDR2 LQKENI. The CDR3 sequence is 14 residues long. CDR3 in amino acids: CASSRQPPQETQYF. CDR3 nucleotide sequence: TGTGCCAGCTCACGACAACCCCCCCAAGAGACCCAGTACTTC. Complete variable domain (other parts from reference TRBV18 and TRBJ2-5): NAGVMQNPRHLVRRRGQEARLRCSPMKGHSHVYWYRQLPEEGLKFMVYLQKENIIDESGMPKERFSAEFPKEGPSILRIQQVVRGDSAAYFCASSRQPPQETQYFGPGTRLLVL.

This CDR3 reads CASSEQGNSNQPQHF. The CDR3 DNA reads as TGTGCCAGCAGTGAACAGGGGAATAGCAATCAGCCCCAGCATTTT. This chain links TRBV6-1 with TRBJ1-5; TRBD1 is a possible D gene (6 bases). Per germline, CDR1 MNHNS and CDR2 SASEGT. The CDR3 sequence is 15 residues long. Trimming took 2 bases from V and 0 from J, leaving 8 bases between them.

This CDR3 reads CASDRVELSNQPQHF. The CDR3 nucleotides are TGTGCCAGCGACAGGGTTGAACTTAGCAATCAGCCCCAGCATTTT. V is TRBV21-1 and J is TRBJ1-5; no DNA check was done on the table's D call, TRBD1. TRBV21-1 is a known pseudogene. The CDR3 runs to 15 residues.

This chain uses TRBV7-9 with TRBJ2-7; 7 bases are shared with TRBD1. This CDR3 spans 12 amino acids. The V gene's germline CDR1 is SEHNR and CDR2 FQNEAQ (reference sequence). J lost 3 bases, V lost 5 bases, and 1 base had no gene match. This chain's CDR3 is CASSAGGYEQYF. CDR3 DNA sequence: TGTGCCAGCAGCGCAGGGGGCTACGAGCAGTACTTC.

This clone was detected only once. This chain uses TRBV2 with TRBJ2-3; 10 bases are a match to TRBD1. The CDR3 runs to 14 residues. Germline trimming cut 10 bases from V and 4 bases from J; bases unmatched to any gene: 8. Germline V gene data show CDR1 as SNHLY and CDR2 as FYNNEI. The CDR3 is CATRQGAFSDTQYF. DNA of the CDR3: TGTGCCACCAGACAGGGGGCGTTCTCAGATACGCAGTATTTT.

J is TRBJ2-1 and V is TRBV6-5, with 7 bases aligning to TRBD1. The CDR3 spans 14 residues. V lost 4 bases to trimming and J lost 4 bases; unmatched junction nucleotides: 4. Germline V lookup: CDR1 MNHEY, CDR2 SVGAGI. The CDR3 loop is CASSSWDRYNEQFF. CDR3 coding DNA: TGTGCCAGCAGTTCTTGGGACAGATACAATGAGCAGTTCTTC.

This clone appeared a few times. The genes are TRBV28 and TRBJ1-5; no clear D gene. Germline CDR1 MDHEN, CDR2 SYDVKM. The V gene lost 2 bases and the J gene lost 1 base, with 9 bases spanning the gap. The CDR3 covers 15 residues. The CDR3 spells CASSLDLRSNQPQHF. The CDR3 DNA sequence: TGTGCCAGCAGTTTAGACTTAAGGAGCAATCAGCCCCAGCATTTT.

The chain employs TRBV5-4 and TRBJ2-1; D perhaps matches TRBD2 (7 bases). The CDR3 is 17 residues long. V lost 2 bases and J 1 base, leaving 16 bases between the germline ends. Germline CDR1 SGHNT, CDR2 YYREEE (reference sequence). The CDR3 sequence is CASSFKTGGNSYNEQFF. CDR3 in DNA: TGTGCCAGCAGCTTTAAAACGGGGGGCAATTCCTACAATGAGCAGTTCTTC.

Many counts were recorded for this clone. The CDR3 DNA reads TGCGCCAGCAGCTCTCTAGGGGGCGGGCCTGAAGCTTTCTTT. The encoded protein is CASSSLGGGPEAFF. This chain uses TRBV5-1 with TRBJ1-1; TRBD1 aligns across 7 bases. The CDR3 is made up of 14 amino acids. CDR1 SGHRS and CDR2 YFSETQ come from the germline V gene. V was pared by 3 bases and J by 6 bases, with 8 bases of the junction left unmatched.

This chain joins TRBV19 and TRBJ2-7; D is possibly TRBD1 (5 bases). CDR1 is LNHDA, CDR2 SQIVND, per germline (reference sequence). This CDR3 spans 14 amino acids. V was shortened by 2 bases and J by 2 bases, with 10 bases between the two germline ends. The CDR3 reads CASSINQGPYEQYF. For the CDR3, the DNA is TGTGCCAGTAGTATAAATCAGGGTCCCTACGAGCAGTACTTC.